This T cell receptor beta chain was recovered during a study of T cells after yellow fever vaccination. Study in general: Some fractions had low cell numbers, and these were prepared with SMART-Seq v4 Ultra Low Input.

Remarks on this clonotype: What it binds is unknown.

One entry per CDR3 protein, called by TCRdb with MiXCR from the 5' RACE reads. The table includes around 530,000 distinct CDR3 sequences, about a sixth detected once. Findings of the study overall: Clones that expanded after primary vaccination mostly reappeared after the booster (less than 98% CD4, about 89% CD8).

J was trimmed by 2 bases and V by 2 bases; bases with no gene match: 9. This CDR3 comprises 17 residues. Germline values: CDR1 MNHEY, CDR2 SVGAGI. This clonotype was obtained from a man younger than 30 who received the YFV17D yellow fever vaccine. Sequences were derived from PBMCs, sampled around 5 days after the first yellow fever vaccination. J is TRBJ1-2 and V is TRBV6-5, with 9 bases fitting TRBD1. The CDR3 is CASSYGTGFQLNYGYTF. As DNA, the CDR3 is TGTGCCAGCAGTTACGGGACAGGGTTCCAGCTAAACTATGGCTACACCTTC.